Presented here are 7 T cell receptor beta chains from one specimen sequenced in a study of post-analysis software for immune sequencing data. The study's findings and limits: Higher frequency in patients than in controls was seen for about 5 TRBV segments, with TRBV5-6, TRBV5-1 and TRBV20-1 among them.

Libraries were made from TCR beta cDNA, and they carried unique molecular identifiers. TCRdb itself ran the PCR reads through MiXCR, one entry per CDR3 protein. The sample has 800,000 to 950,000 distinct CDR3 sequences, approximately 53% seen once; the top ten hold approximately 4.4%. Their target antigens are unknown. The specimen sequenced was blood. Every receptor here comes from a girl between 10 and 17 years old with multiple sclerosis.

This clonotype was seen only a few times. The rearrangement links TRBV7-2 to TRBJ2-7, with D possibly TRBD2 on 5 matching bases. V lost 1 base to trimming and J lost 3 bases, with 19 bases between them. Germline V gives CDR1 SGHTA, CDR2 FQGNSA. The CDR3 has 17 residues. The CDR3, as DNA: TGTGCCAGCAGCTTAGATCGAGGGCGCCCTCTCGTCTACGAGCAGTACTTC. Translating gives CASSLDRGRPLVYEQYF.

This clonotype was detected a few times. CDR3 coding DNA: TGTGCCAGCAGTCCGCGGGGATATGGCTACACCTTC. Encoded protein: CASSPRGYGYTF. The chain uses TRBV12-3 or TRBV12-4 and TRBJ1-2, with D uncertain. The germline V and J ends were trimmed by 5 bases and 5 bases, with 9 bases remaining between them. This CDR3 is built from 12 residues.

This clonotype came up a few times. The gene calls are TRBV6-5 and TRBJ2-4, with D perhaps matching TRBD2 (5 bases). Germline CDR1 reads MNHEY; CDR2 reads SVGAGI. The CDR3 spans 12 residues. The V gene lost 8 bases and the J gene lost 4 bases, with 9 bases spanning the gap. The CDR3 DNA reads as TGTGCCAGCCGGACGGGGAAAAACATTCAGTACTTC. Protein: CASRTGKNIQYF.

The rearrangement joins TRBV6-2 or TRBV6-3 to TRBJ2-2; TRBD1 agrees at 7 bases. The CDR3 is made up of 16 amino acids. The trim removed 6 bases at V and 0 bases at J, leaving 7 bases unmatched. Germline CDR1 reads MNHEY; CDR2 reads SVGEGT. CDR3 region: CASSQGQDPNTGELFF. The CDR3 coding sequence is TGTGCCAGCAGCCAAGGACAGGACCCGAACACCGGGGAGCTGTTTTTT.

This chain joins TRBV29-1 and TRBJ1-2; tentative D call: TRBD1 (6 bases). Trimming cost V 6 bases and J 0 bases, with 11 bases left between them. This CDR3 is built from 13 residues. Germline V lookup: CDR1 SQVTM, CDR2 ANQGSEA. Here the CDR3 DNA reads TGCAGCGTGACCCGACAGGCTAACTATGGCTACACCTTC. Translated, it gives CSVTRQANYGYTF.

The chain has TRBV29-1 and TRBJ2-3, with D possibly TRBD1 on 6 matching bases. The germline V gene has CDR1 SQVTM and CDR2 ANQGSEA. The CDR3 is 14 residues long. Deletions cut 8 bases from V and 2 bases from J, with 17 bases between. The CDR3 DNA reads TGCAGCATCGTTAGGGGGACGAACACAGATACGCAGTATTTT. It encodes CSIVRGTNTDTQYF.

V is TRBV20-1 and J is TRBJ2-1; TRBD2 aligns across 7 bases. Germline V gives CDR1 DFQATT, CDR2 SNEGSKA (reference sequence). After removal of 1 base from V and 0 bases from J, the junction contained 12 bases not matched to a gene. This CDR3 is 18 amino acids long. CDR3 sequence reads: CSARVSRGRENSYNEQFF. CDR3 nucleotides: TGCAGTGCTAGAGTTTCCCGAGGGCGGGAGAACTCCTACAATGAGCAGTTCTTC.